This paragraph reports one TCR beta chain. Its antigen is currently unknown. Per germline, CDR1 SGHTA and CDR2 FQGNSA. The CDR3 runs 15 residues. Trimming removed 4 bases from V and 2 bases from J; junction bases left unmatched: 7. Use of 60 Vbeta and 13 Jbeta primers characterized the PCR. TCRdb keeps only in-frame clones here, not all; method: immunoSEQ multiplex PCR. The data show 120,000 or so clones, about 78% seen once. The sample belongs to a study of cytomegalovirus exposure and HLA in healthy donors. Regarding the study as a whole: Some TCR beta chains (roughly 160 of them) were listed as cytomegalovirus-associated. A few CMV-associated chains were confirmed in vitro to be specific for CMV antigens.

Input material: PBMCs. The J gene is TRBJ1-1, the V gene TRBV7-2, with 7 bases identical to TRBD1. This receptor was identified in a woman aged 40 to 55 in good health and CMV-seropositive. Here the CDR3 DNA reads TGTGCCAGCAGCTGGCGACAGGGCGAAAACACTGAAGCTTTCTTT. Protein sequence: CASSWRQGENTEAFF.